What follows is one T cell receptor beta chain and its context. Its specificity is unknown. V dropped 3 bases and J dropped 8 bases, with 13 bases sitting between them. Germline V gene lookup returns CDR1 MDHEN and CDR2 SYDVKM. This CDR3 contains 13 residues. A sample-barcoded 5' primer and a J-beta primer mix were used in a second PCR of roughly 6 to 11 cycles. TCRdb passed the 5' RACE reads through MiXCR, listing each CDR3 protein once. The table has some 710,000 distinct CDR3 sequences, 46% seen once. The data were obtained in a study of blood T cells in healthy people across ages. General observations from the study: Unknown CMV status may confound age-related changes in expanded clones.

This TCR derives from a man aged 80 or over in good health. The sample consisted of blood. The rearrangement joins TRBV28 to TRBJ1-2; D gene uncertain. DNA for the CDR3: TGTGCCAGCAGTTTCGAACAGAACGAGGGCTACACCTTC. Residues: CASSFEQNEGYTF.